This TCR beta chain was obtained from a study of regulatory T cells in long-lasting Graves disease. Deletions cut 6 bases from V and 4 bases from J, with 10 bases between. CDR1 MNHNS and CDR2 SASEGT come from the germline V gene. This CDR3 contains 13 residues. The time point: persistent/refractory GD, antithyroid drugs over 5 years with positive TRAb. PBMCs provided the RNA from which the TCR library was made. The authors built TCR beta libraries using iRepertoire HTBI primers and Arm-PCR of CDR3 regions. MiXCR, run by TCRdb on the multiplex PCR reads, gives a single entry per CDR3 protein. Of fewer than 450,000 distinct CDR3 sequences listed, about a fifth are singletons. This clonotype was seen only a few times.

This TCR came from a female donor with Graves disease. This chain connects TRBV6-1 to TRBJ1-3; the D is unclear. Sequences were derived from peripheral blood mononuclear cells (PBMCs), sampled when the disease was refractory, from a patient treated with antithyroid drugs. CDR3 amino acids: CASSTGWGNTIYF. CDR3 sequence (DNA): TGTGCCAGCAGCACCGGGTGGGGAAACACCATATATTTT.